The 10 T cell receptor beta chains given below trace back to one sample, sequenced in a study of blood T cell repertoires in COVID-19. TCRdb's table, derived via immunoSEQ multiplex PCR, lists solely in-frame clones and lacks some. There are about 110,000 clones in the sample; about 90% occur only once, and approximately 1.2% lies in the top ten. Sequences were obtained from peripheral blood. The receptors here all came from a young woman with acute or convalescent COVID-19.

The chain employs TRBV6-5 and TRBJ1-1, with D hard to call. Trimming left V 2 bases short and J 1 base short, with 2 bases between. This CDR3 is built from 12 residues. Germline values: CDR1 MNHEY, CDR2 SVGAGI. The CDR3, as DNA: TGTGCCAGCAGTTACCGGAACACTGAAGCTTTCTTT. As protein: CASSYRNTEAFF.

The J gene is TRBJ2-3, the V gene TRBV7-2; D is possibly TRBD2 (6 bases). The V gene lost 4 bases and the J gene lost 3 bases, with 17 bases spanning the gap. This CDR3 contains 16 residues. The germline gives CDR1 SGHTA, CDR2 FQGNSA. CDR3 DNA: TGTGCCAGCAGCTCGACTCTAGCGAGAGGTACAGATACGCAGTATTTT. Its translation is CASSSTLARGTDTQYF.

J is TRBJ2-1 and V is TRBV5-6; TRBD1 agrees at 11 bases. Germline trimming cut 4 bases from V and 6 bases from J; bases unmatched to any gene: 9. The germline V gene encodes CDR1 SGHDT and CDR2 YYEEEE. CDR3 length: 16 amino acids. CDR3 region: CASSRYRDRGSNEQFF. DNA for the CDR3: TGTGCCAGCAGCCGATACCGGGACAGGGGGTCCAATGAGCAGTTCTTC.

This chain connects TRBV30 to TRBJ2-5, with 11 nucleotides matching TRBD2. This CDR3 has 16 residues. V dropped 3 bases and J dropped 1; count of bases not matched to a gene: 7. Germline V gene sequence: CDR1 GTSNPN, CDR2 SVGIG (reference sequence). The CDR3 nucleotides are TGTGCCTGGAGGTGGGGGACTAGCGGACTCCAAGAGACCCAGTACTTC. Translation gives CAWRWGTSGLQETQYF.

The genes are TRBV11-2 and TRBJ2-7, with no clear D. Germline V gene sequence: CDR1 SGHAT, CDR2 FQNNGV. This CDR3 is built from 14 residues. V gave up 5 bases and J gave up 5 bases, with 16 bases separating them. The CDR3 coding sequence is TGTGCCAGCAGCCACCCCCTAGAATCCCACGAGCAGTACTTC. This translates into CASSHPLESHEQYF.

The chain couples TRBV27 to TRBJ2-7, with D maybe TRBD1 (6 bases). The CDR3 is 12 residues long. V gave up 5 bases and J gave up 4 bases, with 9 bases separating them. The germline gives CDR1 MNHEY, CDR2 SMNVEV (reference sequence). The CDR3 DNA sequence: TGTGCCAGCAGTGTGGACAGTTACGAGCAGTACTTC. Its translation is CASSVDSYEQYF.

The rearrangement joins TRBV4-3 to TRBJ2-1; 9 nucleotides agree with TRBD1. Germline V lookup: CDR1 LGHNA, CDR2 YSLEER. The J segment lost 8 bases and the V segment lost 3 bases, leaving 17 bases of the junction unmatched. This CDR3 is 18 amino acids long. CDR3 residues: CASSQFRSGTGNFYEQFF. The CDR3, as DNA: TGCGCCAGCAGCCAGTTTCGATCCGGGACAGGGAATTTTTATGAGCAGTTCTTC.

The genes are TRBV10-2 and TRBJ2-7; a weak D match, TRBD1 (6 bases). V lost 3 bases to trimming and J lost 3 bases, with 9 bases between them. The CDR3 covers 13 residues. CDR1 WSHSY and CDR2 SAAADI come from the germline V gene. Here the CDR3 reads CASSETGNYEQYF. The CDR3 nucleotides are TGCGCCAGCAGTGAAACAGGGAACTACGAGCAGTACTTC.

The chain combines TRBV19 with TRBJ1-2; D remains ambiguous. Trimming cost V 3 bases and J 2 bases, with 10 bases left between them. In germline, CDR1 is LNHDA, CDR2 SQIVND (reference sequence). CDR3 length: 14 amino acids. The CDR3 DNA reads as TGTGCCAGTAGTATTGGAGAAGTAAACTATGGCTACACCTTC. Amino acid sequence: CASSIGEVNYGYTF.

The rearrangement links TRBV29-1 to TRBJ1-2; D is unresolved. The V gene's germline CDR1 is SQVTM and CDR2 ANQGSEA. The CDR3 sequence is 13 residues long. V was pared by 3 bases and J by 2 bases, with 10 bases between. The CDR3 bases are TGCAGCGTTGAGAACACCATAAACTATGGCTACACCTTC. Encoded protein: CSVENTINYGYTF.